What follows are 13 T cell receptor beta chains derived from one specimen sequenced in a study of T cell clonality in common variable immunodeficiency. Libraries were prepared by immunoSEQ multiplex PCR; TCRdb keeps only in-frame clonotypes and omits some of them. The sample includes some 28,000 clones, none of them occurring once. Study-wide points: Common variable immunodeficiency TCR beta sequences reportedly had fewer deletions and N-nucleotide insertions.

These receptors are not linked to any known antigen. The material sequenced was peripheral blood mononuclear cells. These receptors all come from a human donor with common variable immunodeficiency.

This clone showed up just a few times. Coverage ceases 3 residues before the CDR3 finishes, and the germline J gene fills in the end. The chain combines TRBV19 with TRBJ1-5, with a possible D match to TRBD1 (5 bases). The CDR3 is 15 residues long. Germline assignment: CDR1 LNHDA and CDR2 SQIVND (reference sequence). Trimming took off 5 bases at V and 7 bases at J, with 18 bases between the two ends. The DNA read from the CDR3 is TGTGCCAGTAGTCTCGATGTGCAGGGATACCAGCCC. Translated: CASSLDVQGYQP. The complete CDR3 reads CASSLDVQGYQPQHF.

This clone has a handful of counts. The read comes to an end 3 residues before the CDR3 does, leaving the germline J gene to fill in the end. The chain recombines TRBV2 with TRBJ1-2; 11 nucleotides line up with TRBD1. This CDR3 is 13 amino acids long. Germline trimming cut 11 bases from V and 7 bases from J; bases unmatched to any gene: 9. Germline V gene data show CDR1 as SNHLY and CDR2 as FYNNEI. The sequenced CDR3 bases are TGTGCCGATTCGGACAGGGGGCAGTTTGGC. Its protein product is CADSDRGQFG. The complete CDR3 sequence is CADSDRGQFGYTF.

About this clone itself: A junction end diverges from the germline sequence, so it may reflect a read error. The read ends 3 residues shy of where the CDR3 ends; the end is completed using the germline J gene. This chain uses TRBV30 with TRBJ1-2; TRBD1 is a possible D gene (5 bases). Germline lookup yields CDR1 GTSNPN and CDR2 SVGIG (reference sequence). This CDR3 contains 14 residues. Incomplete CDR3 DNA: TGTGCCTGGAGTGTAGGGGCAGCTAAGTATGGC. Translation: CAWSVGAAKYG. The complete CDR3 reads CAWSVGAAKYGYTF.

This clone was seen only a few times. The read finishes 3 residues shy of the CDR3 end, and the germline J gene is used to complete it. The gene calls are TRBV6-2 or TRBV6-3 and TRBJ2-7; D perhaps matches TRBD1 (5 bases). The CDR3 is 13 residues long. Trimming removed 5 bases from V and 0 bases from J, with 8 bases in between. CDR1 is MNHEY and CDR2 is SVGEGT in the germline V gene. Partial CDR3 DNA: TGTGCCAGCAGTCGTACAGGCTCCTACGAG. Encoded protein: CASSRTGSYE. The entire CDR3 sequence reads CASSRTGSYEQYF.

This clone was detected ten times or more. The CDR3 is cut off 3 residues early in the read; its end comes from the germline J gene. Different DNA sequences within this sample yield the same CDR3. The chain recombines TRBV7-9 with TRBJ1-1; D might be TRBD1 (5 bases). V lost 4 bases and J lost 4, with 13 bases in between. Germline CDR1 is SEHNR and CDR2 is FQNEAQ (reference sequence). This CDR3 is built from 14 residues. The CDR3 loop reads CASSSSGGVTEAFF. The covered CDR3 bases are TGTGCCAGCAGCTCTTCCGGGGGGGTCACTGAA.

This clone was picked up a small number of times. The DNA ends 3 residues before the CDR3 does, and the rest of the CDR3 is filled in from the germline J gene. This chain uses TRBV30 with TRBJ1-3, with D perhaps matching TRBD1 (5 bases). The CDR3 length is 14 residues. Per germline, CDR1 GTSNPN and CDR2 SVGIG (reference sequence). V lost 4 bases to trimming and J lost 2 bases, with 12 bases between them. This chain's CDR3 is CAWIRGRAGNTIYF. CDR3 bases read: TGTGCCTGGATCCGGGGGAGGGCTGGAAACACC.

This clone was counted a few times. With the read ending 3 residues before the CDR3 end, the germline J gene is used to fill in that end. The rearrangement links TRBV23-1 to TRBJ2-7; TRBD1 matches at 9 bases. TRBV23-1 is assigned to the ORF class and has an uncertain function. The CDR3 is 15 amino acids. V shed 4 bases, J shed 5 bases, and the junction held 9 bases outside the gene matches. The CDR3 protein is CASSPRRDRADEQYF. The part of the CDR3 DNA that was read is TGCGCCAGCAGTCCCCGCCGGGACAGGGCGGACGAG.

This clone was observed many times. The sequenced fragment ends 3 residues before the CDR3 boundary, so the rest is inferred from the germline J gene. The chain employs TRBV6-2 or TRBV6-3 and TRBJ2-3, with TRBD2 matching 10 bases. The V gene end was trimmed by 5 bases and the J gene end by 2 bases; junction bases not matched to a gene: 7. Germline CDR1 and CDR2: MNHEY and SVGEGT. CDR3 size: 16 residues. The sequenced part of the CDR3 DNA is TGTGCCAGCAGTCTAGCGGGGGCGCCTTTCACAGATACG. Translation: CASSLAGAPFTDT. The complete CDR3 sequence is CASSLAGAPFTDTQYF.

This clone is judged medium-sized. Read sequence stops 3 residues before the CDR3 end, and the germline J gene provides the missing end. V usage is TRBV7-8 and J usage is TRBJ2-2, with D possibly TRBD1 on 6 matching bases. The V end lost 5 bases, the J end lost 5 bases, and 9 bases lay between the germline ends. The CDR3 length is 13 residues. Germline V gene sequence: CDR1 SGHVS, CDR2 FQNEAQ. The CDR3 DNA, read in part, is TGTGCCAGCAGCCACAGGGTAACCGGGGAG. It is translated as CASSHRVTGE. The whole CDR3 protein is CASSHRVTGELFF.

In the case of this clone: Read sequence stops 3 residues before the CDR3 end, and the germline J gene provides the missing end. The chain is built from TRBV6-2 or TRBV6-3 and TRBJ1-6; D perhaps matches TRBD1 (5 bases). Germline V gives CDR1 MNHEY, CDR2 SVGEGT. Trimming pared 2 bases from V and 4 bases from J, leaving 6 bases between. The CDR3 sequence is 14 residues long. CDR3 region: CASSYTGYNSPLHF. Incomplete CDR3 DNA: TGTGCCAGCAGTTACACAGGATATAATTCACCC.

Points on this clone: The read falls 3 residues short of the CDR3 end, and the missing part is taken from the germline J gene. The V call is TRBV7-9, the J call TRBJ2-5, with D possibly matching TRBD2 (7 bases). Trimming took 6 bases from V and 5 from J, leaving 16 bases between them. The CDR3 length is 14 residues. Germline CDR1 is SEHNR and CDR2 is FQNEAQ (reference sequence). CDR3 bases read: TGTGCCAGCAGTAGTCGGACAGCGGGGGAGACC. Translated: CASSSRTAGET. The full CDR3 reads CASSSRTAGETQYF.

This clone was counted a few times. The CDR3 loop reads CAWSLLRGNLYGYTF. CDR3 DNA (partial): TGTGCCTGGAGCCTACTCAGGGGAAACCTCTATGGC. The V and J genes are TRBV30 and TRBJ1-2, with a tentative D call TRBD1 (6 bases). The observed sequence ends 3 residues before the CDR3 terminus, with the missing tail filled in from the germline J gene. The length of the CDR3 is 15 residues. Germline-derived CDR1 and CDR2 are GTSNPN and SVGIG (reference sequence). V was shortened by 3 bases and J by 4 bases, with 18 bases between the two germline ends.

As concerns this clone: The read terminates 3 residues ahead of where the CDR3 ends, so the germline J gene completes it. The chain links TRBV5-1 to TRBJ1-4; D is perhaps TRBD1 (6 bases). V gave up 0 bases and J gave up 6 bases, with 12 bases separating them. Germline lookup yields CDR1 SGHRS and CDR2 YFSETQ. This CDR3 contains 15 residues. Partial CDR3 DNA: TGCGCCAGCAGCTTGGTGTCGGGGGGCTATGAAAAA. It codes for CASSLVSGGYEK. The entire CDR3 protein reads CASSLVSGGYEKLFF.